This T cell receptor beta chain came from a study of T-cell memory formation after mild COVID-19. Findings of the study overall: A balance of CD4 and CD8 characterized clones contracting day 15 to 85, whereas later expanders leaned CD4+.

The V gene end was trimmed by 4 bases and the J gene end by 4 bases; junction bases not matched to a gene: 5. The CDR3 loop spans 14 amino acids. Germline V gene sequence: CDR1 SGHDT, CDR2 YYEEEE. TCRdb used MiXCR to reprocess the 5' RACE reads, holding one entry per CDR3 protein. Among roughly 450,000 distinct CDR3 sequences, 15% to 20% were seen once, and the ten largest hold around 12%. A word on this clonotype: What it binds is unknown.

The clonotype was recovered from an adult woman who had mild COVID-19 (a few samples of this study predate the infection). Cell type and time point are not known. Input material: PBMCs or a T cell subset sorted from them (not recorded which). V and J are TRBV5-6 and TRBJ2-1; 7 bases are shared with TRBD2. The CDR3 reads CASSHGLGYNEQFF. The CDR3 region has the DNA TGTGCCAGCAGCCACGGACTAGGGTACAATGAGCAGTTCTTC.